A single sample is the source of the 6 T cell receptor beta chains below, sequenced in a study of CD8 T cells in ankylosing spondylitis. TCRdb recomputed calls from the 5' RACE reads with MiXCR, one row per CDR3 protein. The table has tens of thousands of distinct CDR3 sequences, 7.9% seen once. Sequenced: blood. These receptors all come from a male donor with ankylosing spondylitis or in good health (not recorded which).

By sample share, this clonotype is medium-sized. The CDR3 nucleotides read TGTGCCAGCAGCTTCTTACAGGGTGCTAACTATGGCTACACCTTC. Translated: CASSFLQGANYGYTF. The rearrangement uses TRBV7-2 and TRBJ1-2; TRBD1 is a possible D gene (6 bases). The CDR3 has 15 amino acids. Per germline, CDR1 SGHTA and CDR2 FQGNSA. The ends were cut back, 3 bases at V and 0 bases at J, with 11 bases in the middle.

The chain links TRBV29-1 to TRBJ2-3; the match to TRBD2 covers 8 bases. Unmatched junction bases numbered 7, after V lost 3 bases and J lost 2 bases. Looked up from germline, CDR1 is SQVTM and CDR2 is ANQGSEA. The CDR3 is made up of 15 amino acids. This CDR3 reads CSVEAGGEFTDTQYF. CDR3 sequence (DNA): TGCAGCGTTGAGGCGGGGGGCGAATTCACAGATACGCAGTATTTT.

In this sample, this clonotype turned up many times. The J gene is TRBJ1-4, the V gene TRBV28, with TRBD1 identical over 7 bases. This CDR3 contains 15 residues. CDR1 and CDR2 (germline): MDHEN, SYDVKM. Losses at the gene ends were 3 bases for V and 7 bases for J; bases not matched to a gene: 8. For the CDR3, the DNA is TGTGCCAGCAGTTTTCAGTCAGGGGGACCTGAAAAACTGTTTTTT. Protein: CASSFQSGGPEKLFF.

This clonotype came up a few times. The V and J genes are TRBV7-9 and TRBJ1-1, with D unclear. The germline V gene encodes CDR1 SEHNR and CDR2 FQNEAQ (reference sequence). V was pared by 5 bases and J by 0 bases, with 10 bases between. The CDR3 runs 14 residues. Here the CDR3 DNA reads TGTGCCAGCAGCCATACTAGAATGAACACTGAAGCTTTCTTT. Its translation: CASSHTRMNTEAFF.

This clonotype has ten or more counts. The chain has TRBV29-1 and TRBJ2-5; D call uncertain. From germline, CDR1 is SQVTM and CDR2 ANQGSEA. Trimming stripped 8 bases from V and 5 bases from J, with 21 bases between. The CDR3 contains 14 residues. The CDR3 nucleotides read TGCAGCTCCAAATCCGAATCGGGTGCGGAGACCCAGTACTTC. Translated: CSSKSESGAETQYF.

Only a few counts were recorded for this clonotype. This chain joins TRBV20-1 and TRBJ2-1, with D possibly TRBD1 on 5 matching bases. This CDR3 contains 14 residues. V dropped 3 bases and J dropped 7 bases, with 16 bases sitting between them. Looked up from germline, CDR1 is DFQATT and CDR2 is SNEGSKA (reference sequence). The CDR3 nucleotides are TGCAGTGCTAGGGGCAGGGTCGGGCTGAATGAGCAGTTCTTC. This translates into CSARGRVGLNEQFF.